What follows is one T cell receptor beta chain and its context. No antigen is known for it. The data are from a study of CD8+ T cells in alopecia areata. Study as a whole: Tofacitinib was taken orally by treated patients, and the dose was 5 to 10 mg twice daily. Regarding the study as a whole: Higher clonality was seen in lesional scalp than in normal scalp, especially in alopecia totalis/universalis.

Trimming pared 3 bases from V and 1 base from J, leaving 6 bases between. The CDR3 has 13 residues. In germline, CDR1 is KGHSH, CDR2 LQKENI. RNA was extracted and reverse transcribed into cDNA as the sequencing template. Some clones are missing from TCRdb's copy, which holds only in-frame ones; the method was immunoSEQ multiplex PCR. The sample has around 140,000 clones, about 51% seen once. Sorting of PBMCs yielded the CD4+ and CD8+ T cells. The sequencing used CD4+ T cells sorted from blood, collected at week 0. The chain recombines TRBV18 with TRBJ2-5; no definite D call. The origin of this receptor is a human donor with alopecia areata. CDR3 loop: CASSPTVQETQYF. The CDR3 DNA is TGTGCCAGCTCACCGACGGTCCAAGAGACCCAGTACTTC.